Listed here are 29 T cell receptor beta chains from one sample, sequenced in a study of blood T cell repertoires in COVID-19. Sequencing was performed with immunoSEQ multiplex PCR; in TCRdb, only in-frame clones are kept and a portion is missing. The table shows hundreds of thousands of clones, with about 79% occurring only once. Sequencing was done on a sample of peripheral blood. These receptors were collected from a man at least 80 years old with acute or convalescent COVID-19.

The V call is TRBV9, the J call TRBJ1-6; TRBD1 matches 8 bases. Germline assignment: CDR1 SGDLS and CDR2 YYNGEE. The V gene end was trimmed by 4 bases and the J gene end by 10 bases; junction bases not matched to a gene: 10. The CDR3 sequence is 15 residues long. Written as DNA, the CDR3 is TGTGCCAGCAGCTCTTCCGGGACAGGCAGCTCACCCCTCCACTTT. This codes for CASSSSGTGSSPLHF.

In DNA, the CDR3 is TGTGCCAGCAGCCCGAGGGCCGACCTTAATGAAAAACTGTTTTTT. Translation: CASSPRADLNEKLFF. This rearrangement joins TRBV7-9 to TRBJ1-4, with D unresolved. The CDR3 has 15 residues. Germline V CDR1 and CDR2: SEHNR, FQNEAQ (reference sequence). V lost 5 bases and J 4 bases, leaving 14 bases between the germline ends.

DNA of the CDR3: TGCGCCAGCAGCTTGACAGGGGACGCGACCTACGAGCAGTACTTC. As protein: CASSLTGDATYEQYF. The V and J genes are TRBV5-1 and TRBJ2-7; 7 positions match TRBD1. Germline V gene data show CDR1 as SGHRS and CDR2 as YFSETQ. The CDR3 is made up of 15 amino acids. V shed 1 base and J 2 bases; nucleotides not matched to a gene: 6.

The chain uses TRBV2 and TRBJ2-2; the D gene is possibly TRBD2 (6 bases). There are 14 residues in the CDR3. Germline V gene lookup returns CDR1 SNHLY and CDR2 FYNNEI. V was pared by 7 bases and J by 1 base, with 10 bases between. CDR3 sequence: CASIRRGNTGELFF. DNA of the CDR3: TGTGCCAGCATTAGGAGGGGGAACACCGGGGAGCTGTTTTTT.

The rearrangement links TRBV7-2 to TRBJ2-7; TRBD1 agrees at 8 bases. This CDR3 spans 14 amino acids. The ends lost 6 bases at V and 3 bases at J; junction bases unmatched: 7. Germline CDR1 is SGHTA and CDR2 is FQGNSA. In DNA, the CDR3 is TGTGCCAGCAGTCGGGACAGGTGGGACTACGAGCAGTACTTC. Translating it yields CASSRDRWDYEQYF.

The chain uses TRBV19 and TRBJ2-1; tentative D call: TRBD1 (6 bases). V dropped 4 bases and J dropped 4 bases, with 11 bases sitting between them. The germline V gene has CDR1 LNHDA and CDR2 SQIVND (reference sequence). The CDR3 consists of 14 residues. The CDR3 is CASSTGTLYNEQFF. The CDR3 bases are TGTGCCAGTAGTACGGGGACACTTTACAATGAGCAGTTCTTC.

Here the CDR3 DNA reads TGTGCCAGCAGCGGGACTAGCGGAAGATACGAGCAGTACTTC. It codes for CASSGTSGRYEQYF. The V call is TRBV2, the J call TRBJ2-7; TRBD2 agrees at 11 bases. CDR1 is SNHLY, CDR2 FYNNEI, per germline. Germline trimming cut 6 bases from V and 4 bases from J; bases unmatched to any gene: 5. The CDR3 has 14 residues. The full variable domain, rest sourced from reference TRBV2 and TRBJ2-7, is EPEVTQTPSHQVTQMGQEVILRCVPISNHLYFYWYRQILGQKVEFLVSFYNNEISEKSEIFDDQFSVERPDGSNFTLKIRSTKLEDSAMYFCASSGTSGRYEQYFGPGTRLTVT.

The chain uses TRBV7-9 and TRBJ1-1; D unclear. CDR3 length: 12 residues. The germline V gene has CDR1 SEHNR and CDR2 FQNEAQ (reference sequence). V gave up 4 bases and J gave up 2 bases, with 5 bases separating them. This chain's CDR3 is CASSYLNTEAFF. DNA of the CDR3: TGTGCCAGCAGCTATCTTAACACTGAAGCTTTCTTT. The full variable domain, its missing parts supplied by reference TRBV7-9 and TRBJ1-1, is DTGVSQNPRHKITKRGQNVTFRCDPISEHNRLYWYRQTLGQGPEFLTYFQNEAQLEKSRLLSDRFSAERPKGSFSTLEIQRTEQGDSAMYLCASSYLNTEAFFGQGTRLTVV.

V usage is TRBV5-1 and J usage is TRBJ1-2, with 7 positions matching TRBD1. Germline CDR1 is SGHRS and CDR2 is YFSETQ. With V trimmed by 5 bases and J by 4 bases, 5 bases remained unmatched. The CDR3 has 13 residues. The CDR3 DNA reads TGCGCCAGCAGGGAGGGGGCGACCTATGGCTACACCTTC. Its translation: CASREGATYGYTF.

The genes are TRBV6-1 and TRBJ2-3, with 8 bases lining up with TRBD1. CDR1 is MNHNS and CDR2 is SASEGT in the germline V gene. Losses at the gene ends were 7 bases for V and 4 bases for J; bases not matched to a gene: 7. This CDR3 has 14 amino acids. The CDR3, as DNA: TGTGCCAGCACCCCAGGACAGGGCGCAGATACGCAGTATTTT. Translated, it gives CASTPGQGADTQYF.

V and J are TRBV5-1 and TRBJ2-5; D may be TRBD1 (5 bases). Germline CDR1 and CDR2: SGHRS and YFSETQ. The germline V and J ends were trimmed by 2 bases and 3 bases, with 11 bases remaining between them. This CDR3 is built from 14 residues. CDR3 sequence: CASSLQAYKETQYF. CDR3 sequence (DNA): TGCGCCAGCAGCTTACAGGCATACAAAGAGACCCAGTACTTC.

V and J are TRBV4-1 and TRBJ2-2, with D perhaps TRBD2 (5 bases). CDR1 and CDR2 from the germline V gene are MGHRA and YSYEKL. Trimming shortened V by 1 base and J by 1 base, and 13 bases separated the two germline ends. CDR3 length: 17 amino acids. CDR3 residues: CASSQGARRRNTGELFF. The CDR3 nucleotides are TGCGCCAGCAGCCAAGGGGCTAGGAGGAGGAACACCGGGGAGCTGTTTTTT.

The rearrangement uses TRBV5-1 and TRBJ2-7, with TRBD2 matching over 8 bases. CDR1 and CDR2 from the germline V gene are SGHRS and YFSETQ. This CDR3 has 15 amino acids. Trimming removed 5 bases from V and 4 bases from J; junction bases left unmatched: 11. The CDR3 DNA sequence: TGCGCCAGCAGAGCGGGGGTGTCGTCGAGTTACGAGCAGTACTTC. Its protein product is CASRAGVSSSYEQYF.

The chain recombines TRBV2 with TRBJ2-3; TRBD2 agrees at 8 bases. From germline, CDR1 is SNHLY and CDR2 FYNNEI. Germline trimming cut 2 bases from V and 2 bases from J; bases unmatched to any gene: 3. The CDR3 spans 15 residues. DNA for the CDR3: TGTGCCAGCAGTGAAAACGGGGGGGACACAGATACGCAGTATTTT. Protein sequence: CASSENGGDTDTQYF.

This clone was seen more than once but under ten times. This chain joins TRBV7-3 and TRBJ2-6, with D possibly being TRBD1 (5 bases). The CDR3 has 20 residues. Trimming cost V 2 bases and J 2 bases, with 22 bases left between them. Germline CDR1 and CDR2: SGHTA and FQGTGA. CDR3 protein: CASSLYSQGRRATGANVLTF. DNA of the CDR3: TGTGCCAGCAGCTTATATTCGCAGGGCCGCAGGGCGACTGGGGCCAACGTCCTGACTTTC.

This clone was detected only once. V is TRBV5-1 and J is TRBJ2-7; 10 nucleotides line up with TRBD1. This CDR3 is 19 amino acids long. J gave up 3 bases and V 4 bases, and 19 bases lay outside the gene matches. CDR1 and CDR2 from the germline V gene are SGHRS and YFSETQ. Written as DNA, the CDR3 is TGCGCCAGCAGCCCGAAGGGGACAGGGGAACGGGGTAATATCTACGAGCAGTACTTC. Encoded protein: CASSPKGTGERGNIYEQYF. Supplemented by reference TRBV5-1 and TRBJ2-7, the full variable domain reads KAGVTQTPRYLIKTRGQQVTLSCSPISGHRSVSWYQQTPGQGLQFLFEYFSETQRNKGNFPGRFSGRQFSNSRSEMNVSTLELGDSALYLCASSPKGTGERGNIYEQYFGPGTRLTVT.

The rearrangement uses TRBV28 and TRBJ1-4; TRBD1 might be the D (5 bases). Germline values: CDR1 MDHEN, CDR2 SYDVKM. Trimming left V 3 bases short and J 0 bases short, with 11 bases between. The CDR3 sequence is 16 residues long. The CDR3 protein is CASSLAGGATNEKLFF. CDR3 DNA sequence: TGTGCCAGCAGTTTGGCTGGGGGGGCAACTAATGAAAAACTGTTTTTT.

The J gene is TRBJ2-2, the V gene TRBV5-1; 9 bases line up with TRBD1. The germline V gene encodes CDR1 SGHRS and CDR2 YFSETQ. V was clipped by 0 bases and J by 4 bases; unmatched bases: 1. CDR3 length: 15 residues. CDR3 DNA: TGCGCCAGCAGCTTGGTACAGGGGGCCACCGGGGAGCTGTTTTTT. Translating gives CASSLVQGATGELFF.

The V call is TRBV28, the J call TRBJ1-5; the D gene is possibly TRBD1 (6 bases). In germline, CDR1 is MDHEN, CDR2 SYDVKM. With 1 base removed from V and 3 bases from J, the gap between germline ends came to 16 bases. The CDR3 runs 17 residues. This chain's CDR3 is CASSLLKSGAHNQPQHF. CDR3 DNA: TGTGCCAGCAGTTTATTAAAATCAGGGGCCCACAATCAGCCCCAGCATTTT. Combining the CDR3 with reference TRBV28 and TRBJ1-5 gives the whole variable domain DVKVTQSSRYLVKRTGEKVFLECVQDMDHENMFWYRQDPGLGLRLIYFSYDVKMKEKGDIPEGYSVSREKKERFSLILESASTNQTSMYLCASSLLKSGAHNQPQHFGDGTRLSIL.

The chain couples TRBV10-2 to TRBJ1-5; TRBD1 is a possible D gene (6 bases). Germline V gene sequence: CDR1 WSHSY, CDR2 SAAADI. V dropped 6 bases and J dropped 1 base, with 13 bases sitting between them. The CDR3 consists of 15 residues. For the CDR3, the DNA is TGCGCCAGCAGAAAGAGCACAGGGAGCAATCAGCCCCAGCATTTT. Residues: CASRKSTGSNQPQHF.

This sequence joins TRBV14 and TRBJ1-2; TRBD1 matches 11 bases. The CDR3 extends over 15 amino acids. CDR1 and CDR2 (germline): SGHDN, FVKESK. The ends lost 2 bases at V and 8 bases at J; junction bases unmatched: 7. Written as DNA, the CDR3 is TGTGCCAGCAGCCAACGGACAGGGGGCGGGCGGGGCTACACCTTC. The encoded protein is CASSQRTGGGRGYTF.

The J gene is TRBJ1-5, the V gene TRBV28; D may be TRBD1 (6 bases). The V gene lost 6 bases and the J gene lost 0 bases, with 15 bases spanning the gap. The CDR3 runs 16 residues. The germline V gene has CDR1 MDHEN and CDR2 SYDVKM. The chain's CDR3 is CASSPQGRYSNQPQHF. The CDR3 nucleotides are TGTGCCAGCAGCCCACAGGGACGGTATAGCAATCAGCCCCAGCATTTT.

The chain uses TRBV9 and TRBJ2-5, with TRBD1 identical over 7 bases. The CDR3 covers 14 residues. With V trimmed by 0 bases and J by 5 bases, 4 bases remained unmatched. The germline V gene has CDR1 SGDLS and CDR2 YYNGEE. The CDR3 DNA sequence: TGTGCCAGCAGCGTAGAAGGGGGCAGGGAGACCCAGTACTTC. Translation: CASSVEGGRETQYF. Based on the CDR3 plus reference TRBV9 and TRBJ2-5, the full variable domain is DSGVTQTPKHLITATGQRVTLRCSPRSGDLSVYWYQQSLDQGLQFLIQYYNGEERAKGNILERFSAQQFPDLHSELNLSSLELGDSALYFCASSVEGGRETQYFGPGTRLLVL.

The V and J genes are TRBV20-1 and TRBJ1-2; D ambiguous. CDR3 length: 12 amino acids. V was cut by 3 bases and J by 7 bases, with 12 bases left in between. The germline CDR1 and CDR2 sequences are DFQATT and SNEGSKA (reference sequence). CDR3 bases: TGCAGTGCTAGTTCCGATAGTGTTGGCTACACCTTC. Residues: CSASSDSVGYTF.

This sequence joins TRBV7-9 and TRBJ2-7; the D is unclear. Germline V gene sequence: CDR1 SEHNR, CDR2 FQNEAQ (reference sequence). The CDR3 has 12 residues. Trimming removed 5 bases at V and 4 bases at J, with 9 bases between. CDR3 residues: CASSPLRYEQYF. In DNA form, the CDR3 reads TGTGCCAGCAGCCCTCTGAGGTACGAGCAGTACTTC.

This clone was seen a handful of times. The chain links TRBV18 to TRBJ1-2; TRBD1 might be the D (6 bases). Trimming shortened V by 5 bases and J by 6 bases, and 16 bases separated the two germline ends. There are 14 residues in the CDR3. The germline V gene has CDR1 KGHSH and CDR2 LQKENI. The CDR3, as DNA: TGTGCCAGCTCATCTAATCAGGGGAGAGATGGCTACACCTTC. It is translated as CASSSNQGRDGYTF.

V usage is TRBV6-5 and J usage is TRBJ2-1; no reliable D call. Trimming took 4 bases from V and 5 from J, leaving 15 bases between them. Germline V CDR1 and CDR2: MNHEY, SVGAGI. This CDR3 has 15 amino acids. The CDR3 DNA reads as TGTGCCAGCAGTTCCGGATCCCACTACGACAATGAGCAGTTCTTC. It encodes CASSSGSHYDNEQFF.

Comment on this clone: Other DNA sequences of this sample code for an identical CDR3. This rearrangement joins TRBV6-4 to TRBJ1-6, with TRBD1 matching over 8 bases. This CDR3 has 14 residues. CDR1 MRHNA and CDR2 SNTAGT come from the germline V gene. The ends lost 5 bases at V and 7 bases at J; junction bases unmatched: 4. The CDR3 reads CASSPGQANSPLHF. The CDR3 DNA is TGTGCCAGCAGTCCGGGACAGGCGAATTCACCCCTCCACTTT.

This clone was seen once. The rearrangement joins TRBV5-6 to TRBJ2-3; TRBD1 matches at 7 bases. The length of the CDR3 is 16 residues. J gave up 3 bases and V 0 bases, and 7 bases lay outside the gene matches. From germline, CDR1 is SGHDT and CDR2 YYEEEE. The CDR3 bases are TGTGCCAGCAGCTTGGCGGCGACAGGGTTAACAGATACGCAGTATTTT. It yields the protein CASSLAATGLTDTQYF.